The 27 T cell receptor beta chains reported below all come from one sample, sequenced in a study of shared clonotypes between healthy human individuals. Assay: immunoSEQ multiplex PCR; the TCRdb copy retains only in-frame clones and omits some. The table lists over 1.4 million clones, roughly 95% of them singletons. The sample comprised naive CD4+ T cells sorted from blood. Subset denoted: CD45RA+ positively selected. The receptors were gathered from a man aged 25-45 years in good health.

The chain employs TRBV7-3 and TRBJ2-1; the D gene could be TRBD1 or TRBD2 (5 bases each). Germline V gives CDR1 SGHTA, CDR2 FQGTGA. Between the trimmed V and J ends, which lost 4 bases and 8 bases, there was a span of 21 bases. The CDR3 is 16 residues long. Written as DNA, the CDR3 is TGTGCCAGCAGCTCCTCCGGGACCCCAACCGACTATGAGCAGTTCTTC. Its protein is CASSSSGTPTDYEQFF.

The chain recombines TRBV5-4 with TRBJ2-1; 10 nucleotides match TRBD2. The ends lost 4 bases at V and 6 bases at J; junction bases unmatched: 4. The CDR3 consists of 14 residues. Germline CDR1 reads SGHNT; CDR2 reads YYREEE (reference sequence). In nucleotides, the CDR3 is TGTGCCAGCAGCGTAGCGGGAGGATCCAATGAGCAGTTCTTC. Protein sequence: CASSVAGGSNEQFF.

The rearrangement joins TRBV9 to TRBJ2-2; no reliable D call. The germline gives CDR1 SGDLS, CDR2 YYNGEE. There are 12 residues in the CDR3. Trimming removed 3 bases from V and 4 bases from J, with 4 bases in between. CDR3 region: CASSGLTGELFF. Here the CDR3 DNA reads TGTGCCAGCAGCGGACTCACCGGGGAGCTGTTTTTT.

This clone was counted a single time. J is TRBJ2-5 and V is TRBV18; D perhaps matches TRBD2 (6 bases). V was clipped by 1 base and J by 2 bases, with 11 bases between them. This CDR3 region has 15 residues. Germline V gene data show CDR1 as KGHSH and CDR2 as LQKENI. The CDR3 DNA reads TGTGCCAGCTCACCACAGGGAGGTGATCAAGAGACCCAGTACTTC. Encoded protein: CASSPQGGDQETQYF.

Here the CDR3 reads CAWSEGYQETQYF. CDR3 nucleotides: TGTGCCTGGAGTGAAGGCTACCAAGAGACCCAGTACTTC. The chain combines TRBV30 with TRBJ2-5; D not resolved. The CDR3 covers 13 residues. Looked up from germline, CDR1 is GTSNPN and CDR2 is SVGIG (reference sequence). Trimming removed 1 base at V and 0 bases at J, with 6 bases between. Full variable domain (outside the CDR3, taken from reference TRBV30 and TRBJ2-5): SQTIHQWPATLVQPVGSPLSLECTVEGTSNPNLYWYRQAAGRGLQLLFYSVGIGQISSEVPQNLSASRPQDRQFILSSKKLLLSDSGFYLCAWSEGYQETQYFGPGTRLLVL.

The rearrangement uses TRBV6-5 and TRBJ2-7, with D possibly called TRBD1 or TRBD2 (6 bases each). The V end lost 6 bases, the J end lost 5 bases, and 17 bases lay between the germline ends. Germline V gene data show CDR1 as MNHEY and CDR2 as SVGAGI. This CDR3 has 14 amino acids. Here the CDR3 reads CASSLDLRGDEQYF. CDR3 coding DNA: TGTGCCAGCAGCCTGGATTTGAGGGGGGACGAGCAGTACTTC.

The rearrangement uses TRBV19 and TRBJ2-5; D call uncertain. The CDR3 is made up of 14 amino acids. The germline CDR1 and CDR2 sequences are LNHDA and SQIVND (reference sequence). The V end was cut by 5 bases, the J end by 6 bases, with 16 bases between. The CDR3: CASSVSGLLQTQYF. CDR3 sequence (DNA): TGTGCCAGTAGTGTGTCCGGGCTGCTACAGACCCAGTACTTC.

This chain joins TRBV7-8 and TRBJ2-7; 10 bases agree with TRBD2. This CDR3 comprises 15 residues. The germline V gene encodes CDR1 SGHVS and CDR2 FQNEAQ. Germline trimming cut 1 base from V and 1 base from J; bases unmatched to any gene: 1. The chain's CDR3 is CASSLELAGSYEQYF. The CDR3 DNA reads TGTGCCAGCAGCTTAGAACTAGCGGGGTCCTACGAGCAGTACTTC.

J is TRBJ2-7 and V is TRBV5-1, with TRBD1 matching over 9 bases. CDR1 and CDR2 from the germline V gene are SGHRS and YFSETQ. The CDR3 spans 13 residues. The V and J ends lost 4 bases and 5 bases, in that order; junction bases with no gene match: 4. The CDR3 sequence: CASSPTGGDEQYF. As DNA, the CDR3 is TGCGCCAGCAGCCCCACAGGGGGCGACGAGCAGTACTTC.

This chain uses TRBV19 with TRBJ2-3, with D tentatively TRBD2 (7 bases). The V gene's germline CDR1 is LNHDA and CDR2 SQIVND (reference sequence). The CDR3 runs 14 residues. V lost 3 bases, J lost 6 bases, and 13 bases lay in between. The CDR3 DNA is TGTGCCAGTAGTATCGGAGGGGGAGGGGATACGCAGTATTTT. Translating it yields CASSIGGGGDTQYF.

The chain combines TRBV5-1 with TRBJ2-7; 11 bases are a match to TRBD2. Germline CDR1 SGHRS, CDR2 YFSETQ. CDR3 size: 15 residues. The junction had 4 bases not matched to a gene; V was cut back by 2 bases and J by 3 bases. The CDR3 region has the DNA TGCGCCAGCAGCTTAATCACTAGCGGGAGCTACGAGCAGTACTTC. Its translation is CASSLITSGSYEQYF. The full variable domain, rest sourced from reference TRBV5-1 and TRBJ2-7, is KAGVTQTPRYLIKTRGQQVTLSCSPISGHRSVSWYQQTPGQGLQFLFEYFSETQRNKGNFPGRFSGRQFSNSRSEMNVSTLELGDSALYLCASSLITSGSYEQYFGPGTRLTVT.

V usage is TRBV11-2 and J usage is TRBJ2-1; 8 bases match TRBD2. Trimming at V came to 6 bases and at J to 11 bases, leaving 12 bases not matched to a gene. The CDR3 length is 14 residues. Germline V gene sequence: CDR1 SGHAT, CDR2 FQNNGV. The CDR3 sequence is CASSQDVSGRKQFF. The CDR3 region has the DNA TGTGCCAGCAGTCAAGACGTAAGCGGGAGAAAGCAGTTCTTC.

The V call is TRBV28, the J call TRBJ2-7; no firm D call. V was trimmed by 5 bases and J by 2 bases, leaving 4 bases between them. The CDR3 is 11 amino acids. CDR1 and CDR2 (germline): MDHEN, SYDVKM. CDR3 coding DNA: TGTGCCAGCAGTACTGCCTACGAGCAGTACTTC. Its translation: CASSTAYEQYF.

The rearrangement uses TRBV19 and TRBJ2-1; no reliable D call. Germline CDR1 LNHDA, CDR2 SQIVND (reference sequence). CDR3 size: 15 residues. V was clipped by 6 bases and J by 0 bases, with 12 bases between them. The CDR3 nucleotides are TGTGCCAGTAGCGGTCGACTGATCTCCTACAATGAGCAGTTCTTC. Translating gives CASSGRLISYNEQFF.

CDR3 DNA sequence: TGCGCCAGCAGTGGGGACTGGCCTCAGGCAGATACGCAGTATTTT. Translating gives CASSGDWPQADTQYF. The chain is built from TRBV4-3 and TRBJ2-3; TRBD2 is a possible D gene (6 bases). The CDR3 totals 15 residues. Germline CDR1 reads LGHNA; CDR2 reads YSLEER. V was pared by 6 bases and J by 4 bases, with 17 bases between.

V gene TRBV28 combines with J gene TRBJ2-7; TRBD2 agrees at 14 bases. The CDR3 consists of 17 residues. Germline V lookup: CDR1 MDHEN, CDR2 SYDVKM. Trimming cost V 9 bases and J 2 bases; bases outside gene matches: 12. The CDR3 protein is CASRLLRLAGGTYEQYF. The CDR3 DNA reads TGTGCCAGTCGGCTACTCAGACTAGCGGGAGGGACCTACGAGCAGTACTTC. The whole variable domain, filled in from reference TRBV28 and TRBJ2-7, reads DVKVTQSSRYLVKRTGEKVFLECVQDMDHENMFWYRQDPGLGLRLIYFSYDVKMKEKGDIPEGYSVSREKKERFSLILESASTNQTSMYLCASRLLRLAGGTYEQYFGPGTRLTVT.

This chain uses TRBV18 with TRBJ2-7; TRBD1 matches 7 bases. The CDR3 consists of 15 residues. CDR1 and CDR2 from the germline V gene are KGHSH and LQKENI. The V gene end was trimmed by 4 bases and the J gene end by 0 bases; junction bases not matched to a gene: 6. CDR3 in DNA: TGTGCCAGCTCACGCGACAGGGCCGCCTCCTACGAGCAGTACTTC. Translation: CASSRDRAASYEQYF.

V gene TRBV2 combines with J gene TRBJ1-3; D not resolved. Germline V gives CDR1 SNHLY, CDR2 FYNNEI. This CDR3 comprises 13 residues. Trimming took 2 bases from V and 4 from J, leaving 6 bases between them. The CDR3 loop is CASSESVGNTIYF. As DNA, the CDR3 is TGTGCCAGCAGTGAATCGGTGGGAAACACCATATATTTT.

V gene TRBV2 combines with J gene TRBJ2-7; D is uncertain. The V end lost 6 bases, the J end lost 1 base, and 13 bases lay between the germline ends. This CDR3 contains 14 residues. Per the germline V gene, CDR1 is SNHLY and CDR2 is FYNNEI. This CDR3 is CASRVQQQSYEQYF. The CDR3 DNA reads as TGTGCCAGCAGAGTTCAGCAGCAGTCCTACGAGCAGTACTTC. The variable domain in full, with the rest retrieved from reference TRBV2 and TRBJ2-7, is EPEVTQTPSHQVTQMGQEVILRCVPISNHLYFYWYRQILGQKVEFLVSFYNNEISEKSEIFDDQFSVERPDGSNFTLKIRSTKLEDSAMYFCASRVQQQSYEQYFGPGTRLTVT.

CDR3 DNA: TGTGCCAGCAGTCGGGAAGGACTAGCGGGACTGTACAATGAGCAGTTCTTC. Translating it yields CASSREGLAGLYNEQFF. The chain joins TRBV14 to TRBJ2-1; 12 nucleotides agree with TRBD2. The CDR3 has 17 amino acids. The germline CDR1 and CDR2 sequences are SGHDN and FVKESK. Trimming cost V 6 bases and J 4 bases; bases outside gene matches: 10.

V gene TRBV10-3 combines with J gene TRBJ1-5; the match to TRBD1 covers 7 bases. V lost 2 bases and J lost 9; bases outside the gene matches: 4. The CDR3 is 13 amino acids. Germline V lookup: CDR1 ENHRY, CDR2 SYGVKD. CDR3 protein: CAISETTGLPQHF. The DNA for the CDR3 is TGTGCCATCAGTGAGACGACAGGGCTGCCCCAGCATTTT.

V and J are TRBV5-1 and TRBJ2-7; 7 nucleotides match TRBD2. The CDR3 is 15 residues long. V trimming: 4 bases; J trimming: 0 bases; junction bases outside the gene matches: 7. Germline-derived CDR1 and CDR2 are SGHRS and YFSETQ. The CDR3 nucleotides read TGCGCCAGCAGCCCCACGGGGGGAGCCTCCTACGAGCAGTACTTC. It is translated as CASSPTGGASYEQYF.

Here the CDR3 DNA reads TGTGCCAGCATTGGGGGAGGGGACGACACCGGGGAGCTGTTTTTT. The encoded protein is CASIGGGDDTGELFF. This sequence joins TRBV5-4 and TRBJ2-2; 7 bases align to TRBD2. The CDR3 has 15 residues. V dropped 6 bases and J dropped 3; count of bases not matched to a gene: 8. Germline CDR1 is SGHNT and CDR2 is YYREEE (reference sequence).

The rearrangement joins TRBV29-1 to TRBJ2-7; a weak D match, TRBD2 (5 bases). The CDR3 runs 11 residues. V dropped 3 bases and J dropped 6 bases, with 9 bases sitting between them. Germline V gene data show CDR1 as SQVTM and CDR2 as ANQGSEA. The CDR3 region has the DNA TGCAGCGTTGAGGCGGCGGGCGAGCAGTACTTC. Its translation: CSVEAAGEQYF.

There are a few counts of this clone. V and J are TRBV5-1 and TRBJ2-7, with 9 bases identical to TRBD1. Germline CDR1 and CDR2: SGHRS and YFSETQ. V was clipped by 3 bases and J by 5 bases; unmatched bases: 9. The CDR3 has 15 residues. The CDR3 sequence is CASSSRDRAGNEQYF. The CDR3 DNA sequence: TGCGCCAGCAGCTCCCGGGACAGGGCCGGGAACGAGCAGTACTTC.

In its sample, this clone was seen a few times. The J gene is TRBJ1-1, the V gene TRBV7-9; the D gene is possibly TRBD1 (6 bases). This CDR3 comprises 12 residues. The V end was cut by 7 bases, the J end by 7 bases, with 13 bases between. The germline V gene has CDR1 SEHNR and CDR2 FQNEAQ (reference sequence). The CDR3: CASTRDRLEAFF. The CDR3 DNA follows: TGTGCCAGCACCCGAGACAGGCTTGAAGCTTTCTTT.

The V and J genes are TRBV6-5 and TRBJ1-1, with D unclear. CDR3 size: 14 residues. Trimming stripped 6 bases from V and 1 base from J, with 12 bases between. Germline CDR1 MNHEY, CDR2 SVGAGI. CDR3 in DNA: TGTGCCAGCAGCCCCTGGGCGGCGAACACTGAAGCTTTCTTT. It encodes CASSPWAANTEAFF.